A single sample is the source of the 2 T cell receptor beta chains below, sequenced in a study of shared clonotypes between healthy human individuals. Generated by immunoSEQ multiplex PCR, the TCRdb table keeps only in-frame clones and is missing some. The sample holds over a million clones; 75% to 85% are singletons and the top ten take 0.5% to 0.6%. Sequenced material: memory CD4+ T cells from PBMCs. The subset: CD45RA-negative fraction. The receptors stem from a man aged 18 to 30 in good health. Some clones in this sample may be carry-over from other donors' samples.

The CDR3 sequence: CASSLSRQFF. CDR3 nucleotide sequence: TGTGCCAGCAGCCTAAGCCGACAGTTCTTC. The chain recombines TRBV7-3 with TRBJ2-1; D unclear. Germline values: CDR1 SGHTA, CDR2 FQGTGA. With 5 bases removed from V and 13 bases from J, the gap between germline ends came to 9 bases. The CDR3 is made up of 10 amino acids.

This clone was recorded once. In nucleotides, the CDR3 is TGTGCCAGCAGCGGGCGAAACAGGGGAGAGACCCAGTACTTC. It specifies CASSGRNRGETQYF. The chain combines TRBV7-9 with TRBJ2-5, with TRBD1 matching 7 bases. The CDR3 is made up of 14 amino acids. V was pared by 5 bases and J by 4 bases, with 7 bases of the junction left unmatched. Per germline, CDR1 SEHNR and CDR2 FQNEAQ (reference sequence). Looking up the rest from reference TRBV7-9 and TRBJ2-5 gives the full variable domain: DTGVSQNPRHKITKRGQNVTFRCDPISEHNRLYWYRQTLGQGPEFLTYFQNEAQLEKSRLLSDRFSAERPKGSFSTLEIQRTEQGDSAMYLCASSGRNRGETQYFGPGTRLLVL.